These 4 T cell receptor beta chains were sequenced from one sample in a study of T cells in Graves' hyperthyroidism and ophthalmopathy. RNA transcripts yielded amplified TCR beta CDR3 regions. The HTBI primer set drove a first-round RT-PCR of the TCR CDR3. Each CDR3 protein gets one entry after TCRdb re-called the multiplex PCR reads with MiXCR. The profile shows about 460,000 distinct CDR3 sequences, about 20% of them singletons. The source material was blood. Receptors were obtained from a woman aged 70-85 years with Graves' ophthalmopathy.

This clonotype appeared many times. The chain is built from TRBV5-6 and TRBJ2-1; the match to TRBD2 covers 10 bases. This CDR3 is built from 16 residues. CDR1 is SGHDT and CDR2 is YYEEEE in the germline V gene. V shed 3 bases and J 5 bases; nucleotides not matched to a gene: 8. The CDR3 reads CASSSWGLAGDNEQFF. The CDR3 bases are TGTGCCAGCAGCTCCTGGGGGCTAGCGGGAGACAATGAGCAGTTCTTC.

This clonotype has ten or more counts. This sequence joins TRBV11-2 and TRBJ1-1; D gene ambiguous. Trimming left V 4 bases short and J 4 bases short, with 10 bases between. The CDR3 totals 13 residues. The germline CDR1 and CDR2 sequences are SGHAT and FQNNGV. CDR3 DNA: TGTGCCAGCAGCTCAGCTTCTGGCACTGAAGCTTTCTTT. It codes for CASSSASGTEAFF.

This clonotype was counted many times. The chain carries TRBV20-1 and TRBJ2-7; 13 bases match TRBD2. There are 14 residues in the CDR3. Germline V gene lookup returns CDR1 DFQATT and CDR2 SNEGSKA (reference sequence). The J segment lost 4 bases and the V segment lost 3 bases, leaving 3 bases of the junction unmatched. CDR3 loop: CSARRTSGSYEQYF. CDR3 sequence (DNA): TGCAGTGCTAGGCGGACTAGCGGGAGTTACGAGCAGTACTTC.

This clonotype was found a few times. The chain combines TRBV27 with TRBJ2-7, with TRBD2 identical over 10 bases. Germline lookup yields CDR1 MNHEY and CDR2 SMNVEV (reference sequence). V gave up 5 bases and J gave up 3 bases; unmatched junction bases: 10. CDR3 length: 16 residues. The CDR3 loop reads CASSPQSSGGIYEQYF. The DNA of the CDR3 is TGTGCCAGCAGTCCCCAGTCTAGCGGGGGCATCTACGAGCAGTACTTC.